This record looks at one T cell receptor (beta chain) sequence and its context. These data belong to a study of blood T cell repertoires in COVID-19. Original analysis: How many nucleated cells were present was estimated from reference gene primer amplification. TCRdb's table, derived via immunoSEQ multiplex PCR, lists solely in-frame clones and lacks some. V and J calls and clone size are those listed in that table; D and trimming were worked out from the DNA. The sample has 29,000 or so clones, 80% to 90% seen once; the top ten hold 9% to 10%. CDR3 size: 14 residues. In germline, CDR1 is KGHSH, CDR2 LQKENI. Trimming removed 6 bases from V and 7 bases from J, with 17 bases in between.

The gene calls are TRBV18 and TRBJ2-3; no reliable D call. The TCR comes from a human donor in a cohort sampled during active COVID-19. Sequencing used peripheral blood. CDR3 DNA: TGTGCCAGCTCCCCCGCCGTCATGAGTAATACGCAGTATTTT. This sequence encodes CASSPAVMSNTQYF.